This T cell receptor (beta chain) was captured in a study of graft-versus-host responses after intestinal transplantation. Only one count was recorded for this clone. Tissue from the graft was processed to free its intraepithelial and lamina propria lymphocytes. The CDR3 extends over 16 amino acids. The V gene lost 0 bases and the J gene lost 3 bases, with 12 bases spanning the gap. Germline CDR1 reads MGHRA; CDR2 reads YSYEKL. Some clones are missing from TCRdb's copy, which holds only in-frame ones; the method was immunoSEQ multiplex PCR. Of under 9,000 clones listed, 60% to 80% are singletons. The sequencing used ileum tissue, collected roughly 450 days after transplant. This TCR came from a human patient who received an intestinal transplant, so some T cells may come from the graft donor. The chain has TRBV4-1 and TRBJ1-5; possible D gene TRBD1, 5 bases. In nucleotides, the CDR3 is TGCGCCAGCAGCCAAGAGTTGGGGCAGCTCAATCAGCCCCAGCATTTT. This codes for CASSQELGQLNQPQHF.